This T cell receptor beta chain was profiled in a study of blood T cell repertoires in COVID-19. Turning to the study itself: Acute and convalescent COVID-19 specimens originated in the United States, Italy and Spain. Nucleic acid was either cDNA or gDNA, and it came from T cells, B-cell-depleted T cells, or PBMCs.

Unmatched junction bases numbered 10, after V lost 2 bases and J lost 6 bases. This CDR3 is built from 17 residues. Looked up from germline, CDR1 is MNHNS and CDR2 is SASEGT. This clone was seen more than once but under ten times. In the authors' workflow: Estimation of nucleated cell counts relied on the amplification of reference gene primers. This table comes from immunoSEQ multiplex PCR, and its TCRdb copy is limited to in-frame clones, with some not included. V, J and clone size are those of that table, while D and trimming were read from the DNA. The data show approximately 310,000 clones, approximately 89% seen once.

The V and J genes are TRBV6-1 and TRBJ1-5; 10 nucleotides match TRBD1. Material: peripheral blood. This clonotype originated in a woman in her forties or fifties who had recovered from COVID-19. The CDR3 protein is CASSESTGTGESQPQHF. In DNA, the CDR3 is TGTGCCAGCAGTGAATCGACAGGGACAGGGGAGAGTCAGCCCCAGCATTTT.